This T cell receptor beta chain comes out of a study of blood T cell repertoires in COVID-19. Study-level background: Sites in the United States, Italy and Spain provided acute and convalescent COVID-19 samples. The cDNA or gDNA used as material had been derived from T cells, B-cell-depleted T cells, or PBMCs.

Per the original methods: Nucleated cell counts were estimated from reference gene primer amplification. The assay was immunoSEQ multiplex PCR, and TCRdb's table has in-frame clones only and misses some. V and J calls and clone size are copied from that table; D and trimming were computed from the DNA. This table has more than 200,000 clones, 88% appearing once. Source material: peripheral blood. The TCR comes from a man older than 75 with acute or convalescent COVID-19.

The CDR3 reads CASSAREGTDTQYF. As DNA, the CDR3 is TGTGCCAGCAGCGCACGTGAGGGCACAGATACGCAGTATTTT. V usage is TRBV9 and J usage is TRBJ2-3; unclear D gene. Per germline, CDR1 SGDLS and CDR2 YYNGEE. CDR3 size: 14 residues. With 3 bases removed from V and 1 base from J, the gap between germline ends came to 9 bases.